What follows describes a single T cell receptor beta chain. What it recognizes is unknown. The sample is drawn from a study of shared clonotypes between healthy human individuals. Study-level points and caveats: Blood was the only sampled material, and tissue repertoires likely differ. The study found about 5% of naive CD4 clonotypes shared across a few donors. Rarefaction revealed incomplete sorted-subset sequencing despite large depth.

Authors' methods: ImmunoSEQ gave junction-only sequences without quality scores, so filtering differed. Libraries were prepared by immunoSEQ multiplex PCR; TCRdb keeps only in-frame clonotypes and omits some of them. V, J and clone size were drawn from that table, and D and trimming were deduced from the DNA. The sample has some 2,400,000 clones, 90% to 96% seen once. This CDR3 region has 15 residues. CDR1 is SNHLY, CDR2 FYNNEI, per germline. The V segment lost 2 bases and the J segment 3 bases; nucleotides outside the gene matches: 5. Sequencing used naive CD4+ T cells sorted from blood. Subset given: CD45RA+ positively selected. This chain uses TRBV2 with TRBJ2-7; TRBD2 agrees at 9 bases. This TCR was recovered from a man aged 18 to 30 in good health. CDR3 in amino acids: CASSERLAGIYEQYF. The DNA of the CDR3 is TGTGCCAGCAGTGAACGGCTAGCGGGGATCTACGAGCAGTACTTC.